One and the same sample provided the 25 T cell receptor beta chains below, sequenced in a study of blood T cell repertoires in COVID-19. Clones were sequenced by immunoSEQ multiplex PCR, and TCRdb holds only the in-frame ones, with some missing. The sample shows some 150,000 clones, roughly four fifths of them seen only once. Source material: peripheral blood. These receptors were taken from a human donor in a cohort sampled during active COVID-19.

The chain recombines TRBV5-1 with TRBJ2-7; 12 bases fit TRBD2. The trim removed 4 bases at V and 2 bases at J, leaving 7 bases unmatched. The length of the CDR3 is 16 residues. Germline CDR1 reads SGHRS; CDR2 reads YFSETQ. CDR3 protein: CASSIDPSGRAYEQYF. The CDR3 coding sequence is TGCGCCAGCAGCATCGACCCTAGCGGGAGGGCCTACGAGCAGTACTTC.

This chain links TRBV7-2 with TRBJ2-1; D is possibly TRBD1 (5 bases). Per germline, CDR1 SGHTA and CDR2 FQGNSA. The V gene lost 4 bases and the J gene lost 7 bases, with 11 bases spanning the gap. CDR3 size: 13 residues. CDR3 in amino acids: CASSSRGGNEQFF. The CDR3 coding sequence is TGTGCCAGCAGCTCAAGGGGTGGGAATGAGCAGTTCTTC.

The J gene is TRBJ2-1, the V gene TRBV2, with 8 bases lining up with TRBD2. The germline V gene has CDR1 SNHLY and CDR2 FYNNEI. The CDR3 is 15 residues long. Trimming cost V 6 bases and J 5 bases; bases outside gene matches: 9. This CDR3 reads CASRGASGYDNEQFF. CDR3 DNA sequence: TGTGCCAGCAGAGGAGCTAGCGGGTATGACAATGAGCAGTTCTTC.

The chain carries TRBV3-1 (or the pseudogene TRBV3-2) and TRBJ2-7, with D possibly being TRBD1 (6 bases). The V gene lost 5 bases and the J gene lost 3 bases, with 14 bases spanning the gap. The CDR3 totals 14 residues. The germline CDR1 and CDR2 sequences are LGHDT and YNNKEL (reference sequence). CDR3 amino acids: CASSSDRLYYEQYF. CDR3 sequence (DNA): TGTGCCAGCAGCTCAGACAGGTTGTACTACGAGCAGTACTTC.

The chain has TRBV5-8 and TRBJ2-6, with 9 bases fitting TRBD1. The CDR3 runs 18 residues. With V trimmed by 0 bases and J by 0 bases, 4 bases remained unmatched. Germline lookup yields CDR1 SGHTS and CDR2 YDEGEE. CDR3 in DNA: TGTGCCAGCAGCTTGGGGACAGGGGCCCTCTCTGGGGCCAACGTCCTGACTTTC. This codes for CASSLGTGALSGANVLTF.

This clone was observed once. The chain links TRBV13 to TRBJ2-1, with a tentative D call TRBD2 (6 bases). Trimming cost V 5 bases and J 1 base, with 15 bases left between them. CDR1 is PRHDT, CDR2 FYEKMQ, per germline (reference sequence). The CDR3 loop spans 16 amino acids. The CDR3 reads CASSPLGGASYNEQFF. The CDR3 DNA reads TGTGCCAGCAGCCCCCTCGGGGGAGCGTCCTACAATGAGCAGTTCTTC.

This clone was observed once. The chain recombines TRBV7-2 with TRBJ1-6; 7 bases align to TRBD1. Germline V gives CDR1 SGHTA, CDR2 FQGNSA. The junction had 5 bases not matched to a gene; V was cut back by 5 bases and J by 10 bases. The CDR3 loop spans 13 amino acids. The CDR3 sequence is CASSEYRGSPLHF. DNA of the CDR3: TGTGCCAGCAGCGAGTACAGGGGATCACCCCTCCACTTT.

This CDR3 is CASSFPSGTSSRFF. CDR3 nucleotide sequence: TGTGCCAGCAGCTTTCCTTCGGGGACTAGTTCACGTTTCTTC. The V and J genes are TRBV11-2 and TRBJ2-1; 8 bases line up with TRBD2. The CDR3 is 14 residues long. The germline gives CDR1 SGHAT, CDR2 FQNNGV. The J segment lost 16 bases and the V segment lost 3 bases, leaving 14 bases of the junction unmatched.

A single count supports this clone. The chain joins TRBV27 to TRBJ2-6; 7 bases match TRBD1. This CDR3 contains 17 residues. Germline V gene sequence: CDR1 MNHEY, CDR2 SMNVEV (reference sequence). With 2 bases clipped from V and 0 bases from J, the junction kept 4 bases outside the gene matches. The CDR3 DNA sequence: TGTGCCAGCAGTTTAGGACAGGCCCGCTCTGGGGCCAACGTCCTGACTTTC. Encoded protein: CASSLGQARSGANVLTF.

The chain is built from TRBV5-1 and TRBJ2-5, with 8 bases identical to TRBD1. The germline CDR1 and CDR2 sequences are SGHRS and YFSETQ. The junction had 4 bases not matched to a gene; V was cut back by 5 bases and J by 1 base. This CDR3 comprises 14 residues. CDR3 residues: CASSYGTGQETQYF. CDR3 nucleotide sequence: TGCGCCAGCAGTTACGGGACAGGCCAAGAGACCCAGTACTTC. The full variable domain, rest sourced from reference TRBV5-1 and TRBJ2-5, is KAGVTQTPRYLIKTRGQQVTLSCSPISGHRSVSWYQQTPGQGLQFLFEYFSETQRNKGNFPGRFSGRQFSNSRSEMNVSTLELGDSALYLCASSYGTGQETQYFGPGTRLLVL.

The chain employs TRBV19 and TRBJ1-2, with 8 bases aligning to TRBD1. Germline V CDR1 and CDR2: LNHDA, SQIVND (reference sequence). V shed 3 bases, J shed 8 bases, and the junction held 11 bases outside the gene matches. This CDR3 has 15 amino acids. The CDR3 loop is CASSMLRDRSGGYTF. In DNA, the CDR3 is TGTGCCAGTAGTATGCTCCGGGACAGGTCGGGCGGCTACACCTTC. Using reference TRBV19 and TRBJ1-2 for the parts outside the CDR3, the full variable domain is DGGITQSPKYLFRKEGQNVTLSCEQNLNHDAMYWYRQDPGQGLRLIYYSQIVNDFQKGDIAEGYSVSREKKESFPLTVTSAQKNPTAFYLCASSMLRDRSGGYTFGSGTRLTVV.

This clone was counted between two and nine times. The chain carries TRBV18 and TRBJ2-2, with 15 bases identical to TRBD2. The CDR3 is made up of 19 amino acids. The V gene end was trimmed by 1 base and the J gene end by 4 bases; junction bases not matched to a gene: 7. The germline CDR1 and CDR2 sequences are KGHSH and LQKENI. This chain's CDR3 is CASSPRAGTSGRITGELFF. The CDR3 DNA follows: TGTGCCAGCTCACCACGTGCCGGGACTAGCGGGAGGATCACCGGGGAGCTGTTTTTT. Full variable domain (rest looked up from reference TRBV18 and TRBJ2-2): NAGVMQNPRHLVRRRGQEARLRCSPMKGHSHVYWYRQLPEEGLKFMVYLQKENIIDESGMPKERFSAEFPKEGPSILRIQQVVRGDSAAYFCASSPRAGTSGRITGELFFGEGSRLTVL.

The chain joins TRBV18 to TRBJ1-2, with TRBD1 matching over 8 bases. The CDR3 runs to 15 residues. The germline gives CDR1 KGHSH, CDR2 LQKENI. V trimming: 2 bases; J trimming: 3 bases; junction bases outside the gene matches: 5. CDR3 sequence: CASSPGQGLDYGYTF. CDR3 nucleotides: TGTGCCAGCTCACCAGGACAGGGCTTGGACTATGGCTACACCTTC.

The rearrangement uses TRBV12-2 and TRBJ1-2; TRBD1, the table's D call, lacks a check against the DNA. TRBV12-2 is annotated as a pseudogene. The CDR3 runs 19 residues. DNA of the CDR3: TGTGCAAGTCGCTTAGCGCTAAGGTTTACAGGGGACCCCAGCTATGGCTACACCTTC. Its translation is CASRLALRFTGDPSYGYTF.

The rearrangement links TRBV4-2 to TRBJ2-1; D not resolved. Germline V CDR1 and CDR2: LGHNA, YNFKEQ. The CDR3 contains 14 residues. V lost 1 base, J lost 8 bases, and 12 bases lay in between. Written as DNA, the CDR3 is TGTGCCAGCAGCCAAGGCCCCTCTAGTTATGAGCAGTTCTTC. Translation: CASSQGPSSYEQFF.

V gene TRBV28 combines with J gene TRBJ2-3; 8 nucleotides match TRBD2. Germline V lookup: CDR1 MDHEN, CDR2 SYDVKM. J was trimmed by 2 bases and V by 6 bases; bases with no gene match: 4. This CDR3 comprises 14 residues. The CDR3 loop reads CASSPLAATDTQYF. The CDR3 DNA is TGTGCCAGCAGCCCACTAGCGGCCACAGATACGCAGTATTTT. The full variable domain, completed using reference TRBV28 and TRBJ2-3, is DVKVTQSSRYLVKRTGEKVFLECVQDMDHENMFWYRQDPGLGLRLIYFSYDVKMKEKGDIPEGYSVSREKKERFSLILESASTNQTSMYLCASSPLAATDTQYFGPGTRLTVL.

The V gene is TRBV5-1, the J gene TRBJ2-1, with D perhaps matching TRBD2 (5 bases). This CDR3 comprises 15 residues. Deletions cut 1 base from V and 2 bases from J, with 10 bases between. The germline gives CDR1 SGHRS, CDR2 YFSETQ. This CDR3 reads CASSLTAEAYNEQFF. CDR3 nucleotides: TGCGCCAGCAGCTTGACAGCGGAAGCCTACAATGAGCAGTTCTTC.

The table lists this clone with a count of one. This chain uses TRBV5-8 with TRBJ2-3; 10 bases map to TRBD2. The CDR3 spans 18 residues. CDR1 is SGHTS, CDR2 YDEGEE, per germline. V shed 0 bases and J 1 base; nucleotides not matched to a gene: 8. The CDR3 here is CASSLATNLAGGTDTQYF. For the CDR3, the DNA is TGTGCCAGCAGCTTGGCCACCAATCTAGCGGGAGGCACAGATACGCAGTATTTT. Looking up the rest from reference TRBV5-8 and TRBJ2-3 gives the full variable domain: EAGVTQSPTHLIKTRGQQATLRCSPISGHTSVYWYQQALGLGLQFLLWYDEGEERNRGNFPPRFSGRQFPNYSSELNVNALELEDSALYLCASSLATNLAGGTDTQYFGPGTRLTVL.

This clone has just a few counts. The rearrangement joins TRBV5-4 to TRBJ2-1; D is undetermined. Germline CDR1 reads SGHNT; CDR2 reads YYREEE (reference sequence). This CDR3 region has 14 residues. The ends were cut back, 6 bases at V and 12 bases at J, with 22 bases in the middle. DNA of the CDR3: TGTGCCAGCACCCTAGGCCTATCCTTCGGTGGGCAGTTCTTC. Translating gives CASTLGLSFGGQFF. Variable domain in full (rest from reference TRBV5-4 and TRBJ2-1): ETGVTQSPTHLIKTRGQQVTLRCSSQSGHNTVSWYQQALGQGPQFIFQYYREEENGRGNFPPRFSGLQFPNYSSELNVNALELDDSALYLCASTLGLSFGGQFFGPGTRLTVL.

The CDR3 is CASSKEGLATTDTQYF. In DNA, the CDR3 is TGTGCCAGCAGCAAAGAAGGGCTAGCGACCACAGATACGCAGTATTTT. The chain is built from TRBV7-9 and TRBJ2-3, with D possibly matching TRBD2 (6 bases). The CDR3 has 16 amino acids. Trimming took 5 bases from V and 2 from J, leaving 17 bases between them. Looked up from germline, CDR1 is SEHNR and CDR2 is FQNEAQ (reference sequence).

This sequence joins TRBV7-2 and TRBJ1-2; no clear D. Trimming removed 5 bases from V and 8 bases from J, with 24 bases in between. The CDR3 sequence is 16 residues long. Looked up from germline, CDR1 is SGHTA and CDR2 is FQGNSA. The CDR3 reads CASSRTLRPGLYGYTF. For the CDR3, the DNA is TGTGCCAGCAGCAGGACCCTAAGGCCGGGGTTATACGGCTACACCTTC.

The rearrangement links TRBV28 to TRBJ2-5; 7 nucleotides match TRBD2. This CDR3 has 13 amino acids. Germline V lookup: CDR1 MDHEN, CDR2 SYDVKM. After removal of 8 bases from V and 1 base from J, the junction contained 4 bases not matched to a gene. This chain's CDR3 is CASRPSGQETQYF. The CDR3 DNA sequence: TGTGCCAGCCGACCTAGCGGCCAAGAGACCCAGTACTTC.

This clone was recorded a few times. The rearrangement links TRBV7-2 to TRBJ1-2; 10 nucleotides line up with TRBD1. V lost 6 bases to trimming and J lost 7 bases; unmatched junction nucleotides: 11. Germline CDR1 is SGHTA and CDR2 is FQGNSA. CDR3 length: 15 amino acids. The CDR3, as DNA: TGTGCCAGCAGTCAACAAACCGGGACAGGGGCTGGCTACACCTTC. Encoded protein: CASSQQTGTGAGYTF.

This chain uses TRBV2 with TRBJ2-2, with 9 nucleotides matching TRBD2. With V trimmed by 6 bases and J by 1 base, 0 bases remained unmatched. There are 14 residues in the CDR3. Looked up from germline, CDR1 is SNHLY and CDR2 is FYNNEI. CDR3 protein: CASRREGNTGELFF. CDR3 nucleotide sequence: TGTGCCAGCAGGCGGGAGGGGAACACCGGGGAGCTGTTTTTT. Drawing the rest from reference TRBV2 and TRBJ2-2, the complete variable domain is EPEVTQTPSHQVTQMGQEVILRCVPISNHLYFYWYRQILGQKVEFLVSFYNNEISEKSEIFDDQFSVERPDGSNFTLKIRSTKLEDSAMYFCASRREGNTGELFFGEGSRLTVL.

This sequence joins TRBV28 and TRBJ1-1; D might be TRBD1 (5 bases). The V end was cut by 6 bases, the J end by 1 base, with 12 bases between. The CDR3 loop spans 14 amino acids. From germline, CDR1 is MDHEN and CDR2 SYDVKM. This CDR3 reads CASRLRARNTEAFF. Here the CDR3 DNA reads TGTGCCAGCAGACTCAGGGCGAGGAACACTGAAGCTTTCTTT.